The 23 T cell receptor beta chains in this list originate from one sample, sequenced in a study of OX40 agonist ivuxolimab in advanced cancers. Some clones are missing from TCRdb's copy, which holds only in-frame ones; the method was immunoSEQ multiplex PCR. This sample has tens of thousands of clones, with around four fifths found just once. The source material was CD4+ or CD8+ T cells sorted from blood, sampled in a trial of the OX40 agonist ivuxolimab. The receptors come from an adult with an advanced solid tumor such as melanoma, head and neck, liver or kidney cancer.

This chain connects TRBV7-2 to TRBJ2-1; D perhaps matches TRBD1 (5 bases). The V end lost 4 bases, the J end lost 8 bases, and 15 bases lay between the germline ends. The germline CDR1 and CDR2 sequences are SGHTA and FQGNSA. The CDR3 totals 14 residues. Here the CDR3 reads CASSSGVRGDEQFF. CDR3 DNA: TGTGCCAGCAGCTCCGGAGTTAGGGGCGATGAGCAGTTCTTC.

Only one count was recorded for this clone. The rearrangement joins TRBV5-5 to TRBJ1-2; D is possibly TRBD1 (5 bases). Per the germline V gene, CDR1 is SGHKS and CDR2 is YYEKEE (reference sequence). The CDR3 runs to 15 residues. The V end lost 6 bases, the J end lost 1 base, and 16 bases lay between the germline ends. This CDR3 reads CASTLAGEVNYGYTF. The CDR3 bases are TGTGCCAGCACTTTAGCGGGGGAGGTTAACTATGGCTACACCTTC.

The chain recombines TRBV10-3 with TRBJ2-1, with unresolved D. The germline V gene has CDR1 ENHRY and CDR2 SYGVKD. Between the trimmed V and J ends, which lost 6 bases and 5 bases, there was a span of 11 bases. The CDR3 totals 13 residues. This CDR3 reads CAIRSGPDNEQFF. CDR3 nucleotide sequence: TGTGCCATCAGAAGTGGACCCGACAATGAGCAGTTCTTC.

V and J are TRBV21-1 and TRBJ1-2. TRBV21-1 is designated a pseudogene. The CDR3 has 14 amino acids. CDR3 loop: CASSKRRGKYGYTF. The DNA for the CDR3 is TGTGCCAGCAGCAAACGGCGGGGTAAGTATGGCTACACCTTC.

The chain combines TRBV7-3 with TRBJ2-1; 12 bases match TRBD2. The CDR3 length is 16 residues. Germline lookup yields CDR1 SGHTA and CDR2 FQGTGA. V gave up 5 bases and J gave up 10 bases; unmatched junction bases: 12. CDR3 in amino acids: CASSPTLAGGPREQFF. The DNA for the CDR3 is TGTGCCAGCAGCCCGACCCTAGCGGGGGGGCCCAGGGAGCAGTTCTTC. Based on the CDR3 plus reference TRBV7-3 and TRBJ2-1, the full variable domain is GAGVSQTPSNKVTEKGKYVELRCDPISGHTALYWYRQSLGQGPEFLIYFQGTGAADDSGLPNDRFFAVRPEGSVSTLKIQRTERGDSAVYLCASSPTLAGGPREQFFGPGTRLTVL.

This rearrangement joins TRBV20-1 to TRBJ1-2; 7 bases fit TRBD1. From germline, CDR1 is DFQATT and CDR2 SNEGSKA (reference sequence). CDR3 size: 11 residues. V shed 3 bases and J 5 bases; nucleotides not matched to a gene: 0. The DNA of the CDR3 is TGCAGTGCTAGGACAGGGTATGGCTACACCTTC. The encoded protein is CSARTGYGYTF.

The chain uses TRBV28 and TRBJ1-3; TRBD1 might be the D (5 bases). CDR1 and CDR2 from the germline V gene are MDHEN and SYDVKM. V was trimmed by 2 bases and J by 5 bases, leaving 22 bases between them. This CDR3 is built from 18 residues. CDR3 region: CASSLVNYRGGVRNTIYF. The CDR3, as DNA: TGTGCCAGCAGTTTAGTAAATTATCGTGGGGGAGTTAGAAACACCATATATTTT.

This clone was detected once. This chain connects TRBV6-6 to TRBJ2-5; 11 positions match TRBD2. The CDR3 is 16 residues long. The junction had 6 bases not matched to a gene; V was cut back by 5 bases and J by 1 base. Germline V gene lookup returns CDR1 MNHNY and CDR2 SVGAGI (reference sequence). The CDR3 region is CASSTRLAGLQETQYF. As DNA, the CDR3 is TGTGCCAGCAGTACCCGACTAGCGGGACTCCAAGAGACCCAGTACTTC.

The chain carries TRBV7-2 and TRBJ2-7, with 10 nucleotides matching TRBD2. With V trimmed by 4 bases and J by 0 bases, 3 bases remained unmatched. The CDR3 is made up of 15 amino acids. Per germline, CDR1 SGHTA and CDR2 FQGNSA. CDR3 DNA sequence: TGTGCCAGCAGCTCGCTAGCGGGGGCCTCCTACGAGCAGTACTTC. Protein: CASSSLAGASYEQYF.

The chain combines TRBV4-3 with TRBJ1-5, with 9 bases that match TRBD1. Trimming took 0 bases from V and 5 from J; bases not matched to a gene: 20. The CDR3 contains 21 residues. Germline V lookup: CDR1 LGHNA, CDR2 YSLEER. Written as DNA, the CDR3 is TGCGCCAGCAGCCAAGAATACAGTCGCGGGACAGGGAGATATGGCGATCAGCCCCAGCATTTT. Its protein is CASSQEYSRGTGRYGDQPQHF.

The CDR3 loop is CASSFSGGGKNNSPLHF. The CDR3 DNA reads as TGCGCCAGCAGCTTTTCCGGGGGCGGCAAGAATAATTCACCCCTCCACTTT. The gene calls are TRBV5-1 and TRBJ1-6; the D gene is possibly TRBD1 (6 bases). This CDR3 has 17 residues. Germline CDR1 is SGHRS and CDR2 is YFSETQ. Trimming pared 2 bases from V and 5 bases from J, leaving 17 bases between.

The chain carries TRBV18 and TRBJ1-1; D ambiguous. This CDR3 has 13 amino acids. V shed 4 bases and J shed 8 bases, with 14 bases lying between them. Germline-derived CDR1 and CDR2 are KGHSH and LQKENI. CDR3 region: CASSQGRGEEAFF. For the CDR3, the DNA is TGTGCCAGCTCACAAGGGCGGGGTGAGGAAGCTTTCTTT.

The J gene is TRBJ2-5, the V gene TRBV5-1; tentatively, D is TRBD2 (6 bases). The V gene's germline CDR1 is SGHRS and CDR2 YFSETQ. V was trimmed by 3 bases and J by 2 bases, leaving 14 bases between them. This CDR3 is 15 amino acids long. The CDR3 sequence is CASSSPTGGQETQYF. DNA of the CDR3: TGCGCCAGCAGCTCCCCTACAGGAGGGCAAGAGACCCAGTACTTC.

The CDR3 protein is CASSARQGPGGYTF. The CDR3 region has the DNA TGTGCCAGCAGTGCCCGACAGGGGCCAGGGGGCTACACCTTC. The chain uses TRBV6-6 and TRBJ1-2, with TRBD1 identical over 8 bases. J gave up 8 bases and V 5 bases, and 10 bases lay outside the gene matches. CDR3 length: 14 residues. The germline gives CDR1 MNHNY, CDR2 SVGAGI (reference sequence).

Of note for this clone: Other DNA sequences of this sample code for an identical CDR3. The chain employs TRBV19 and TRBJ1-1; TRBD1 is a possible D gene (6 bases). The germline V gene has CDR1 LNHDA and CDR2 SQIVND (reference sequence). The length of the CDR3 is 14 residues. V gave up 5 bases and J gave up 4 bases, with 14 bases separating them. The CDR3 DNA reads TGTGCCAGTAGTCTTCGGGGAGGGGGCACTGAAGCTTTCTTT. It is translated as CASSLRGGGTEAFF.

In its sample, this clone was seen a few times. CDR3 sequence reads: CASSPGTANGAFF. The CDR3 DNA reads TGCGCCAGCAGCCCCGGGACAGCGAATGGGGCTTTCTTT. This chain connects TRBV5-1 to TRBJ1-1; TRBD1 agrees at 7 bases. CDR3 length equals 13 residues. CDR1 and CDR2 from the germline V gene are SGHRS and YFSETQ. The V segment lost 4 bases and the J segment 11 bases; nucleotides outside the gene matches: 11.

The gene calls are TRBV7-3 and TRBJ2-3, with 9 positions matching TRBD2. Per the germline V gene, CDR1 is SGHTA and CDR2 is FQGTGA. This CDR3 region has 16 residues. V trimming: 0 bases; J trimming: 0 bases; junction bases outside the gene matches: 1. DNA of the CDR3: TGTGCCAGCAGCTTAACGACTAGCGGAAGCACAGATACGCAGTATTTT. Translation gives CASSLTTSGSTDTQYF. The full variable domain, completed using reference TRBV7-3 and TRBJ2-3, is GAGVSQTPSNKVTEKGKYVELRCDPISGHTALYWYRQSLGQGPEFLIYFQGTGAADDSGLPNDRFFAVRPEGSVSTLKIQRTERGDSAVYLCASSLTTSGSTDTQYFGPGTRLTVL.

This clone showed up just once. The rearrangement joins TRBV5-1 to TRBJ1-2, with 9 nucleotides matching TRBD1. The length of the CDR3 is 14 residues. Germline values: CDR1 SGHRS, CDR2 YFSETQ. V trimming: 0 bases; J trimming: 6 bases; junction bases outside the gene matches: 3. CDR3 in DNA: TGCGCCAGCAGCTTGGGTCGGACAGGGGATGGCTACACCTTC. Its translation is CASSLGRTGDGYTF.

The gene calls are TRBV4-3 and TRBJ2-3; no clear D. CDR3 size: 14 residues. Germline assignment: CDR1 LGHNA and CDR2 YSLEER. V lost 2 bases, J lost 0 bases, and 6 bases lay in between. This chain's CDR3 is CASSQLDSTDTQYF. CDR3 sequence (DNA): TGCGCCAGCAGCCAACTCGACAGCACAGATACGCAGTATTTT.

The gene calls are TRBV7-9 and TRBJ1-1, with D unresolved. Germline CDR1 is SEHNR and CDR2 is FQNEAQ (reference sequence). V dropped 8 bases and J dropped 4 bases, with 17 bases sitting between them. The CDR3 length is 14 residues. CDR3 amino acids: CASGRVEDSTEAFF. CDR3 coding DNA: TGTGCCAGCGGGAGGGTAGAGGATTCCACTGAAGCTTTCTTT. Looking up the rest from reference TRBV7-9 and TRBJ1-1 gives the full variable domain: DTGVSQNPRHKITKRGQNVTFRCDPISEHNRLYWYRQTLGQGPEFLTYFQNEAQLEKSRLLSDRFSAERPKGSFSTLEIQRTEQGDSAMYLCASGRVEDSTEAFFGQGTRLTVV.

The chain has TRBV30 and TRBJ1-5; maybe TRBD1 (5 bases). Germline CDR1 and CDR2: GTSNPN and SVGIG (reference sequence). CDR3 size: 15 residues. The V end was cut by 1 base, the J end by 3 bases, with 13 bases between. In nucleotides, the CDR3 is TGTGCCTGGAGTGCTACTACAGGACCCAATCAGCCCCAGCATTTT. Amino acid sequence: CAWSATTGPNQPQHF.

V is TRBV25-1 and J is TRBJ2-1, with 12 bases identical to TRBD2. Germline V lookup: CDR1 MGHDK, CDR2 SYGVNS. The CDR3 runs to 14 residues. Trimming cost V 8 bases and J 8 bases; bases outside gene matches: 7. In nucleotides, the CDR3 is TGTGCCAGCGCCCGACTAGCGGGAGTCCATGAGCAGTTCTTC. It translates to CASARLAGVHEQFF.

The table lists this clone with a few counts. The gene calls are TRBV5-6 and TRBJ1-2; weak D call: TRBD1 (5 bases). Germline CDR1 and CDR2: SGHDT and YYEEEE. V shed 3 bases and J shed 4 bases, with 13 bases lying between them. The length of the CDR3 is 14 residues. CDR3 in amino acids: CASSSGPTIYGYTF. CDR3 nucleotide sequence: TGTGCCAGCAGCTCGGGGCCAACTATCTATGGCTACACCTTC.